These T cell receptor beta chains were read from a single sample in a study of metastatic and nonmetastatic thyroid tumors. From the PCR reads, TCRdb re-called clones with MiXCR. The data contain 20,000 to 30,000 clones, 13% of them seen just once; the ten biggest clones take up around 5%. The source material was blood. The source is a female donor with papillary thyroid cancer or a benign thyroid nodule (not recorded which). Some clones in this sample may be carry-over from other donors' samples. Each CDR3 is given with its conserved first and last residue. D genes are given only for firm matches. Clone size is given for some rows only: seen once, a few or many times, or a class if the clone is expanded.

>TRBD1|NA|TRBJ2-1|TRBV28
TGTGCCAGCAGTAAGCTCTGGGACAGCTCCACCCTCGCCCATGAGCAGTTCTTC
CASSKLWDSSTLAHEQFF
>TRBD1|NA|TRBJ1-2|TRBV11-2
TGTGCCAGCAGCCTTGAGGGGACAGCCTATGGCTACACCTTC
CASSLEGTAYGYTF
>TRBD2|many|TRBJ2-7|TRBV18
TGTGCCAGCTCACCATACACTAGCGGGACGGACGAGCAGTACTTC
CASSPYTSGTDEQYF
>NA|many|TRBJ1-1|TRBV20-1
TGCAGTGCCAGTTCCAGGTGGCAGACCACTGAAGCTTTCTTT
CSASSRWQTTEAFF
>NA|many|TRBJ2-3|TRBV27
TGTGCCAGCACCCTCGGGACACACACAGATACGCAGTATTTT
CASTLGTHTDTQYF
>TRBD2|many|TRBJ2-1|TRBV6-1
TGTGCCAGCAGTGTAGCGGGGGGGTCCTACAATGAGCAGTTCTTC
CASSVAGGSYNEQFF
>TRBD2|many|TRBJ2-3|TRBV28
TGTGCCAGCAGTCCCACAGGACTAGCGGGAGTCGGTACGCAGTATTTT
CASSPTGLAGVGTQYF
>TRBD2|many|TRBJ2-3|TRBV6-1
TGTGCCAGCACCCGGACTAGGGCCACAGATACGCAGTATTTT
CASTRTRATDTQYF
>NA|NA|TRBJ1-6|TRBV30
TGTGCCTGGAGTAGAAGGTGCAACCCACCCCTCCACTTT
CAWSRRCNPPLHF
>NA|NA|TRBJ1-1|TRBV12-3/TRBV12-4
TGTGCCAGCAATCAGTTGGGCACTGAAGCTTTCTTT
CASNQLGTEAFF
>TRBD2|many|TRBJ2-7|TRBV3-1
TGTGCCAGCAGCCCGACTAGCCGCTCCTACGAGCAGTACTTC
CASSPTSRSYEQYF
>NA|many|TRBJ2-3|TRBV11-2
TGTGCCAGCAGGCCTCGGGGCCCTAGCACAGATACGCAGTATTTT
CASRPRGPSTDTQYF
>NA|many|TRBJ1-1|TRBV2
TGTGCCAGCAGTGAAGCCCCAATGGGGGCAGGGAAGAACACTGAAGCTTTCTTT
CASSEAPMGAGKNTEAFF
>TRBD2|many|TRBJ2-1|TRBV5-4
TGTGCCAGCAGCTTCGGGAGGGCGGGGGTGGAAAATGAGCAGTTCTTC
CASSFGRAGVENEQFF
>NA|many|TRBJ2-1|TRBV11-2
TGTGCCAGCAGCGTTGCTCTCACGGGTTACCGCAATGAGCAGTTCTTC
CASSVALTGYRNEQFF
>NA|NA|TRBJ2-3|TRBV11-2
TGTGCCAGCAGCTTAGTGTTTTTTCCAAACACAGATACGCAGTATTTT
CASSLVFFPNTDTQYF
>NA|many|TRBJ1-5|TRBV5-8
TGTGCCAGCAGCCGGGGGGCAGCTAGCAATCAGCCCCAGCATTTT
CASSRGAASNQPQHF